The 30 T cell receptor beta chains below were found in one sample sequenced in a study of beta chain features in type 1 diabetes. Every isolated RNA sample was fully reverse transcribed, so sequencing captured expressed TCRB transcripts. Assay used: immunoSEQ multiplex PCR; TCRdb lists only in-frame clones, some missing. The sample carries about 330,000 clones, roughly 11% recorded once. Sequencing was done on a sample of naive CD4+ T cells from blood. Receptors were obtained from a woman aged 25-40 years in good health.

The rearrangement joins TRBV28 to TRBJ2-3; 11 bases align to TRBD2. CDR1 and CDR2 from the germline V gene are MDHEN and SYDVKM. There are 17 residues in the CDR3. Trimming at V came to 3 bases and at J to 2 bases, leaving 7 bases not matched to a gene. CDR3: CASSFPQLAGVTDTQYF. CDR3 DNA: TGTGCCAGCAGTTTTCCTCAACTAGCGGGGGTCACAGATACGCAGTATTTT. Variable domain in full (rest from reference TRBV28 and TRBJ2-3): DVKVTQSSRYLVKRTGEKVFLECVQDMDHENMFWYRQDPGLGLRLIYFSYDVKMKEKGDIPEGYSVSREKKERFSLILESASTNQTSMYLCASSFPQLAGVTDTQYFGPGTRLTVL.

This clone was counted a few times. CDR3: CASSDRSGNSYNEQFF. In nucleotides, the CDR3 is TGTGCCAGCAGTGACCGTAGCGGGAATTCCTACAATGAGCAGTTCTTC. The gene calls are TRBV6-1 and TRBJ2-1, with 8 bases aligning to TRBD2. Trimming took 3 bases from V and 1 from J; bases not matched to a gene: 5. Germline V lookup: CDR1 MNHNS, CDR2 SASEGT. The CDR3 is 16 amino acids.

The chain recombines TRBV18 with TRBJ1-2; possibly TRBD1 for D (6 bases). Trimming cost V 8 bases and J 0 bases, with 19 bases left between them. Looked up from germline, CDR1 is KGHSH and CDR2 is LQKENI. This CDR3 comprises 16 residues. The CDR3 nucleotides read TGTGCCAGCGCACAACTCCAAACAGGGACTAACTATGGCTACACCTTC. This gives the protein CASAQLQTGTNYGYTF.

The sample holds a few counts of this clone. The J gene is TRBJ2-1, the V gene TRBV7-3; D might be TRBD2 (6 bases). Deletions cut 5 bases from V and 4 bases from J, with 15 bases between. Germline CDR1 SGHTA, CDR2 FQGTGA. The CDR3 is made up of 15 amino acids. In DNA, the CDR3 is TGTGCCAGCAGCCCCTACCGGGACTCTTACAATGAGCAGTTCTTC. Translated: CASSPYRDSYNEQFF.

This clone was seen repeatedly, ten times or more. Other nucleotide sequences from this sample produce the same CDR3. V and J are TRBV9 and TRBJ2-5, with 8 nucleotides matching TRBD2. V lost 2 bases to trimming and J lost 5 bases; unmatched junction nucleotides: 8. From germline, CDR1 is SGDLS and CDR2 YYNGEE. This CDR3 has 15 residues. CDR3 in amino acids: CASSVGLAGEETQYF. CDR3 nucleotide sequence: TGTGCCAGCAGCGTTGGACTAGCTGGAGAGGAGACCCAGTACTTC.

This clone was detected only a few times. The genes are TRBV7-3 and TRBJ2-7, with TRBD1 identical over 7 bases. The CDR3 sequence is 13 residues long. Germline V gives CDR1 SGHTA, CDR2 FQGTGA. Losses at the gene ends were 6 bases for V and 4 bases for J; bases not matched to a gene: 6. CDR3 sequence reads: CASRGTDRYEQYF. DNA for the CDR3: TGTGCCAGCAGAGGGACAGACCGATACGAGCAGTACTTC. Looking up the rest from reference TRBV7-3 and TRBJ2-7 gives the full variable domain: GAGVSQTPSNKVTEKGKYVELRCDPISGHTALYWYRQSLGQGPEFLIYFQGTGAADDSGLPNDRFFAVRPEGSVSTLKIQRTERGDSAVYLCASRGTDRYEQYFGPGTRLTVT.

The chain uses TRBV11-1 and TRBJ1-1, with D uncertain. Looked up from germline, CDR1 is SGHAT and CDR2 is FQDESV (reference sequence). The CDR3 loop spans 17 amino acids. V was pared by 4 bases and J by 1 base, with 19 bases between. CDR3 sequence reads: CASSSSRDIEPNTEAFF. CDR3 bases: TGTGCCAGCAGCTCTTCCCGAGACATCGAGCCGAACACTGAAGCTTTCTTT. The whole variable domain, filled in from reference TRBV11-1 and TRBJ1-1, reads EAEVAQSPRYKITEKSQAVAFWCDPISGHATLYWYRQILGQGPELLVQFQDESVVDDSQLPKDRFSAERLKGVDSTLKIQPAELGDSAMYLCASSSSRDIEPNTEAFFGQGTRLTVV.

J is TRBJ2-1 and V is TRBV7-9, with TRBD2 identical over 10 bases. CDR1 SEHNR and CDR2 FQNEAQ come from the germline V gene (reference sequence). The trim removed 2 bases at V and 6 bases at J, leaving 4 bases unmatched. There are 15 residues in the CDR3. CDR3 nucleotides: TGTGCCAGCAGCTTACCGGGACTAGCGACCAATGAGCAGTTCTTC. Amino acids: CASSLPGLATNEQFF. Complete variable domain (other parts from reference TRBV7-9 and TRBJ2-1): DTGVSQNPRHKITKRGQNVTFRCDPISEHNRLYWYRQTLGQGPEFLTYFQNEAQLEKSRLLSDRFSAERPKGSFSTLEIQRTEQGDSAMYLCASSLPGLATNEQFFGPGTRLTVL.

Only a few counts were recorded for this clone. The chain has TRBV15 and TRBJ2-3; tentatively, D is TRBD2 (5 bases). Trimming took 1 base from V and 2 from J, leaving 13 bases between them. This CDR3 has 16 residues. Germline V gene sequence: CDR1 LNHNV, CDR2 YYDKDF (reference sequence). CDR3 in DNA: TGTGCCACCAGCAGAGTAGGGCAACTAGTCACAGATACGCAGTATTTT. This sequence encodes CATSRVGQLVTDTQYF.

The rearrangement uses TRBV9 and TRBJ2-4; D remains unclear. Per the germline V gene, CDR1 is SGDLS and CDR2 is YYNGEE. Deletions cut 0 bases from V and 0 bases from J, with 7 bases between. CDR3 length equals 15 residues. The CDR3 sequence is CASSVGLLAKNIQYF. The CDR3 DNA reads TGTGCCAGCAGCGTAGGACTTCTAGCCAAAAACATTCAGTACTTC.

This clone appeared a few times. The rearrangement joins TRBV9 to TRBJ2-7, with 12 bases that match TRBD2. The CDR3 is 15 residues long. V trimming: 3 bases; J trimming: 4 bases; junction bases outside the gene matches: 5. Germline V CDR1 and CDR2: SGDLS, YYNGEE. The CDR3 DNA reads as TGTGCCAGCAGCGCAGGACTAGCGGGAAGGTACGAGCAGTACTTC. Its protein is CASSAGLAGRYEQYF.

V is TRBV29-1 and J is TRBJ1-2, with no clear D. Germline CDR1 SQVTM, CDR2 ANQGSEA. The CDR3 sequence is 12 residues long. Trimming shortened V by 2 bases and J by 6 bases, and 10 bases separated the two germline ends. The CDR3 loop reads CSVERSGNGYTF. CDR3 nucleotides: TGCAGCGTTGAAAGGTCGGGGAATGGCTACACCTTC.

The V call is TRBV7-2, the J call TRBJ2-1; no reliable D call. Germline CDR1 is SGHTA and CDR2 is FQGNSA. The germline V and J ends were trimmed by 4 bases and 9 bases, with 16 bases remaining between them. The CDR3 covers 14 residues. CDR3 sequence reads: CASSSLADNGEQFF. Here the CDR3 DNA reads TGTGCCAGCAGCTCCTTAGCAGATAACGGTGAGCAGTTCTTC.

This clone has more than one count but fewer than ten. The chain links TRBV30 to TRBJ2-3, with D possibly TRBD1 on 5 matching bases. This CDR3 contains 16 residues. V lost 1 base and J lost 5, with 19 bases in between. Germline CDR1 GTSNPN, CDR2 SVGIG (reference sequence). This CDR3 reads CAWSDNRWSIQDTQYF. The DNA for the CDR3 is TGTGCCTGGAGTGACAACAGGTGGTCCATACAAGATACGCAGTATTTT.

This chain links TRBV18 with TRBJ2-2; 9 bases line up with TRBD2. This CDR3 has 16 amino acids. Looked up from germline, CDR1 is KGHSH and CDR2 is LQKENI. Losses at the gene ends were 3 bases for V and 1 base for J; bases not matched to a gene: 3. The CDR3 loop reads CASSPQAGGNTGELFF. The DNA for the CDR3 is TGTGCCAGCTCACCCCAAGCGGGAGGGAACACCGGGGAGCTGTTTTTT.

This chain joins TRBV7-2 and TRBJ2-5, with 10 bases matching TRBD1. The CDR3 extends over 17 amino acids. Germline V gives CDR1 SGHTA, CDR2 FQGNSA. Trimming at V came to 1 base and at J to 5 bases, leaving 10 bases not matched to a gene. CDR3 nucleotides: TGTGCCAGCAGCTTAGGGGGACAGGGGTTATCTGGGGAGACCCAGTACTTC. This translates into CASSLGGQGLSGETQYF.

There are a few counts of this clone. This sequence joins TRBV7-9 and TRBJ2-5, with a tentative D call TRBD2 (7 bases). CDR3 length: 14 residues. CDR1 is SEHNR and CDR2 is FQNEAQ in the germline V gene (reference sequence). With 5 bases removed from V and 9 bases from J, the gap between germline ends came to 19 bases. The CDR3 nucleotides read TGTGCCAGCAGCGGGGGGGCCCCGGAGATGGCCCAGTACTTC. This sequence encodes CASSGGAPEMAQYF.

This clone appeared a few times. This chain joins TRBV4-3 and TRBJ2-5, with a weak D call TRBD1 (5 bases). CDR1 and CDR2 (germline): LGHNA, YSLEER. The CDR3 consists of 16 residues. V lost 0 bases and J 0 bases, leaving 11 bases between the germline ends. The CDR3: CASSQETGSNQETQYF. CDR3 in DNA: TGCGCCAGCAGCCAAGAAACAGGATCCAACCAAGAGACCCAGTACTTC.

This clone was seen more than once but under ten times. The chain links TRBV9 to TRBJ2-4, with D possibly matching TRBD1 (6 bases). Trimming cost V 3 bases and J 7 bases, with 17 bases left between them. The CDR3 consists of 15 residues. Germline lookup yields CDR1 SGDLS and CDR2 YYNGEE. In DNA form, the CDR3 reads TGTGCCAGCAGCGCCCTCAGGGGCGCGGATAACATTCAGTACTTC. It encodes CASSALRGADNIQYF. The whole variable domain, remainder taken from reference TRBV9 and TRBJ2-4, is DSGVTQTPKHLITATGQRVTLRCSPRSGDLSVYWYQQSLDQGLQFLIQYYNGEERAKGNILERFSAQQFPDLHSELNLSSLELGDSALYFCASSALRGADNIQYFGAGTRLSVL.

The sample holds a few counts of this clone. The genes are TRBV15 and TRBJ2-7; 7 nucleotides match TRBD2. The ends lost 3 bases at V and 3 bases at J; junction bases unmatched: 14. CDR3 length: 17 residues. CDR1 is LNHNV, CDR2 YYDKDF, per germline (reference sequence). DNA of the CDR3: TGTGCCACCAGCAGGACGACGATTAGCGGGTGGAACTACGAGCAGTACTTC. It is translated as CATSRTTISGWNYEQYF.

The rearrangement links TRBV7-2 to TRBJ2-1, with 10 bases lining up with TRBD2. CDR3 length: 15 residues. V dropped 3 bases and J dropped 3; count of bases not matched to a gene: 2. Germline loops: CDR1 SGHTA, CDR2 FQGNSA. This CDR3 reads CASSFRTSGYNEQFF. As DNA, the CDR3 is TGTGCCAGCAGCTTCAGGACTAGCGGCTACAATGAGCAGTTCTTC.

The chain combines TRBV18 with TRBJ2-1; D might be TRBD2 (5 bases). The CDR3 consists of 15 residues. Germline V lookup: CDR1 KGHSH, CDR2 LQKENI. The germline V and J ends were trimmed by 0 bases and 2 bases, with 8 bases remaining between them. CDR3 coding DNA: TGTGCCAGCTCACCACCGGGCGGGCCCTACAATGAGCAGTTCTTC. Its protein product is CASSPPGGPYNEQFF.

The genes are TRBV14 and TRBJ2-6; D is unclear. The germline CDR1 and CDR2 sequences are SGHDN and FVKESK. Trimming stripped 2 bases from V and 0 bases from J, with 8 bases between. The CDR3 totals 16 residues. CDR3 sequence: CASSQTRDSGANVLTF. The DNA for the CDR3 is TGTGCCAGCAGCCAAACTCGTGACTCTGGGGCCAACGTCCTGACTTTC.

This sequence joins TRBV23-1 and TRBJ2-1, with a tentative D call TRBD1 (5 bases). TRBV23-1 is classed as an ORF, of uncertain function. The CDR3 contains 16 residues. The V end lost 4 bases, the J end lost 4 bases, and 17 bases lay between the germline ends. DNA of the CDR3: TGCGCCAGCAGTCGCCGCAGGGCGTTAAAGTACAATGAGCAGTTCTTC. This codes for CASSRRRALKYNEQFF.

The chain recombines TRBV4-3 with TRBJ1-1, with D possibly matching TRBD1 (6 bases). Germline V CDR1 and CDR2: LGHNA, YSLEER. Between the trimmed V and J ends, which lost 6 bases and 1 base, there was a span of 15 bases. CDR3 length: 15 residues. The CDR3 is CASSPGTWGNTEAFF. The CDR3 region has the DNA TGCGCCAGCAGTCCAGGGACATGGGGGAACACTGAAGCTTTCTTT.

The table lists this clone with a few counts. The rearrangement joins TRBV23-1 to TRBJ2-5; D ambiguous. TRBV23-1 is flagged as an ORF with uncertain function. The CDR3 length is 13 residues. V was shortened by 4 bases and J by 2 bases, with 8 bases between the two germline ends. The CDR3 DNA is TGCGCCAGCAGTCCGACAATTCAAGAGACCCAGTACTTC. This codes for CASSPTIQETQYF.

The chain is built from TRBV29-1 and TRBJ2-1; TRBD1 matches 8 bases. Trimming removed 7 bases from V and 3 bases from J; junction bases left unmatched: 5. The CDR3 is 13 residues long. CDR1 SQVTM and CDR2 ANQGSEA come from the germline V gene. The CDR3 sequence: CSGGDRNYNEQFF. CDR3 bases: TGCAGCGGGGGGGACAGGAACTACAATGAGCAGTTCTTC.

The chain is built from TRBV28 and TRBJ2-6, with 11 bases aligning to TRBD2. The CDR3 runs to 20 residues. Germline trimming cut 5 bases from V and 2 bases from J; bases unmatched to any gene: 14. Germline V gene data show CDR1 as MDHEN and CDR2 as SYDVKM. CDR3 residues: CASSSPGLAEGIPGANVLTF. The CDR3 DNA sequence: TGTGCCAGCAGTAGCCCGGGACTAGCGGAGGGCATCCCTGGGGCCAACGTCCTGACTTTC.

This clone was observed a few times. V gene TRBV7-9 combines with J gene TRBJ2-3; TRBD2 matches at 12 bases. Germline V lookup: CDR1 SEHNR, CDR2 FQNEAQ (reference sequence). There are 17 residues in the CDR3. V lost 0 bases and J lost 5; bases outside the gene matches: 6. The CDR3 DNA reads TGTGCCAGCAGCTTAGCTAGGACTAGCGGGACTATAGATACGCAGTATTTT. Translation: CASSLARTSGTIDTQYF.

The CDR3 spells CASTLGQGGDVLTF. CDR3 nucleotides: TGTGCCAGCACCCTGGGACAGGGAGGGGACGTCCTGACTTTC. The rearrangement links TRBV28 to TRBJ2-6; 9 bases fit TRBD1. Germline assignment: CDR1 MDHEN and CDR2 SYDVKM. The V segment lost 7 bases and the J segment 11 bases; nucleotides outside the gene matches: 9. The CDR3 is 14 amino acids. The full variable domain, completed using reference TRBV28 and TRBJ2-6, is DVKVTQSSRYLVKRTGEKVFLECVQDMDHENMFWYRQDPGLGLRLIYFSYDVKMKEKGDIPEGYSVSREKKERFSLILESASTNQTSMYLCASTLGQGGDVLTFGAGSRLTVL.